Listed below are T cell receptor beta chains from one sample, sequenced in a study of blood T cell repertoires in COVID-19. Clones were sequenced by immunoSEQ multiplex PCR, and TCRdb holds only the in-frame ones, with some missing. The repertoire holds 300,000 to 450,000 clones, around nine tenths seen once, with over 1% in the top ten. Input material: PBMCs or T cells enriched from blood (not recorded which). The receptors originated from a woman aged 25 to 39 who had been exposed to COVID-19. CDR3s leave out the opening cysteine and the closing phenylalanine or tryptophan. For some rows the clone size is stated as once, few or many, or as a class when expanded; others skip it.

V gene,clone size,CDR3 protein
TRBV28,.,ASSLGQGASQPQH
TRBV3-1/TRBV3-2,few,ASSQGRLTTGELF
TRBV19,.,ASSPTGAVEKLF
TRBV14,.,ASSQTTGLAREQY
TRBV2,once,ASSEAAGQPQH
TRBV10-3,.,AISDNPSGRAYGEQF
TRBV7-9,.,ASGSQSADTQY
TRBV25-1,.,ASSQPGQGVAGELF
TRBV7-9,.,ASSPRGLAGGPVAYEQF
TRBV7-3,.,ASSLTSIGQTMNTEAF
TRBV3-1/TRBV3-2,.,ASSQVARNEQF
TRBV6-1,.,ASSVTSGRVAKNIQY
TRBV5-6,.,ASSLEYRGRRNEQF
TRBV29-1,.,SVEKRGREANYGYT
TRBV19,.,ASTPTGLRAYNEQF
TRBV5-1,once,ASSPGTSRRNSNQPQH
TRBV24-1,.,ATSEGTGMGEQY
TRBV3-1/TRBV3-2,.,ASSQPVSLKQF
TRBV14,few,ASSQDLGANEKLF
TRBV19,.,ASTLTGSGANVLT
TRBV7-9,.,ASSLAGVGQGINGYT
TRBV12-3/TRBV12-4,.,ASSQTSTGELF
TRBV19,few,ASSIDLWRGGLNTEAF
TRBV28,.,ASSLVPPDRNYGYT
TRBV3-1/TRBV3-2,.,ASSQEWGRDNSPLH
TRBV5-1,.,ASSHPQGAYEQY
TRBV28,.,ASSLRDVVQPQH
TRBV28,.,ATRLGGDEQY
TRBV19,once,ASSMPRGAEGELF
TRBV5-1,.,ASSPGTGGNEQY
TRBV5-5,.,ASSVRTGGSFGYT
TRBV27,.,ASSQGGAFNSPLH
TRBV7-9,.,ASSLGSVSSYEQY
TRBV5-1,few,ASQNGVFENTEAF
TRBV29-1,.,SVEGVAGGLWDTQY
TRBV27,few,ASSLSGQGARDQPQH
TRBV18,once,ASSPLMRETQY
TRBV10-2,.,ASSSGQKNTEAF
TRBV19,.,ASSIGRGPLGYT
TRBV28,.,ASLQDPLSYEQY
TRBV18,.,ASSPLAGGIDEQY
TRBV27,.,ASSGQGRSYGYT
TRBV7-8,.,ASSLLRRGDLYGYT
TRBV18,.,ASSPTGQGEQPQH
TRBV5-1,.,ASSGGLAGLNEQF
TRBV15,many,ATSKAASSYNEQF
TRBV28,.,ASTGDYGYT
TRBV27,.,ASSPAVSNQPQH
TRBV7-6,once,ASSDPSGSLVEQY
TRBV9,.,ASSVIGGGDEQF
TRBV4-1,few,ASSQVIAGDTLYGNEQF
TRBV27,.,ASRPGDRDPGQPQH